This is a list of T cell receptor beta chains from one sample in a study of cytomegalovirus exposure and HLA in healthy donors. Sequenced by immunoSEQ multiplex PCR; TCRdb stores in-frame clones only, minus some. Here the sample spans some 190,000 clones, approximately 80% being singletons. Sequencing was carried out using PBMCs. Receptors were obtained from a boy younger than 10 in good health and CMV-seronegative. Each CDR3 is given with its conserved first and last residue.

v_call: TRBV5-6
cdr3_length: 15
j_call: TRBJ1-4
cdr3_aa: CASSLLGGVGEKLFF

v_call: TRBV14
cdr3_length: 14
j_call: TRBJ2-3
cdr3_aa: CASSRTVSPDTQYF

v_call: TRBV4-3
cdr3_length: 16
j_call: TRBJ2-5
cdr3_aa: CASSQGTSGGRYTQYF

v_call: TRBV14
cdr3_length: 13
j_call: TRBJ2-2
cdr3_aa: CASSQGRTTRLFF

v_call: TRBV19
cdr3_length: 15
j_call: TRBJ2-1
cdr3_aa: CASSVTSGADNEQFF

v_call: TRBV2
cdr3_length: 12
j_call: TRBJ1-2
cdr3_aa: CASSEVGGGYTF

v_call: TRBV7-2
cdr3_length: 16
j_call: TRBJ1-2
cdr3_aa: CASSLKGTGGGNGYTF

v_call: TRBV5-4
cdr3_length: 14
j_call: TRBJ2-1
cdr3_aa: CASSRTSGTDEQFF

v_call: TRBV7-2
cdr3_length: 14
j_call: TRBJ2-4
cdr3_aa: CASSLARGQNIQYF

v_call: TRBV6-1
cdr3_length: 14
j_call: TRBJ2-5
cdr3_aa: CASSEGGKLETQYF

v_call: TRBV19
cdr3_length: 14
j_call: TRBJ1-1
cdr3_aa: CASSILGGNTEAFF

v_call: TRBV20-1
cdr3_length: 11
j_call: TRBJ2-5
cdr3_aa: CSARVEETQYF

v_call: TRBV5-4
cdr3_length: 15
j_call: TRBJ2-3
cdr3_aa: CASSLAGGGRSTQYF

v_call: TRBV2
cdr3_length: 15
j_call: TRBJ2-5
cdr3_aa: CASAELAGGGETQYF

v_call: TRBV19
cdr3_length: 15
j_call: TRBJ2-7
cdr3_aa: CASSKGTGASYEQYF

v_call: TRBV30
cdr3_length: 16
j_call: TRBJ1-1
cdr3_aa: CAWSVLLTGENTEAFF

v_call: TRBV19
cdr3_length: 13
j_call: TRBJ1-2
cdr3_aa: CASSTGPGYGYTF

v_call: TRBV7-6
cdr3_length: 17
j_call: TRBJ2-3
cdr3_aa: CASSLTRGGRVSDTQYF

v_call: TRBV7-8
cdr3_length: 19
j_call: TRBJ1-1
cdr3_aa: CASSSRIPGQGSFGTEAFF

v_call: TRBV6-4
cdr3_length: 13
j_call: TRBJ1-1
cdr3_aa: CASSVDRNTEAFF

v_call: TRBV6-5
cdr3_length: 15
j_call: TRBJ2-7
cdr3_aa: CASSAPGLTSYEQYF

v_call: TRBV18
cdr3_length: 12
j_call: TRBJ1-1
cdr3_aa: CASSNPGTEAFF

v_call: TRBV6-1
cdr3_length: 14
j_call: TRBJ2-5
cdr3_aa: CASSELTGGGTQYF

v_call: TRBV2
cdr3_length: 15
j_call: TRBJ2-3
cdr3_aa: CASSPGLAGTDTQYF

v_call: TRBV7-9
cdr3_length: 15
j_call: TRBJ2-7
cdr3_aa: CASRESGARSYEQYF

v_call: TRBV27
cdr3_length: 16
j_call: TRBJ1-1
cdr3_aa: CASSFGNRGHVTEAFF

v_call: TRBV6-5
cdr3_length: 14
j_call: TRBJ2-7
cdr3_aa: CASSYTGEPYEQYF

v_call: TRBV7-2
cdr3_length: 12
j_call: TRBJ1-1
cdr3_aa: CASQKTRDYAFF

v_call: TRBV27
cdr3_length: 13
j_call: TRBJ1-1
cdr3_aa: CASSETGSTEAFF

v_call: TRBV11-2
cdr3_length: 17
j_call: TRBJ2-3
cdr3_aa: CASSLDRGGINTDTQYF

v_call: TRBV21-1
cdr3_length: 17
j_call: TRBJ1-1
cdr3_aa: CASSAHGTPYKNTEAFF

v_call: TRBV29-1
cdr3_length: 12
j_call: TRBJ1-2
cdr3_aa: CSSLSAGYGYTF

v_call: TRBV6-5
cdr3_length: 14
j_call: TRBJ1-6
cdr3_aa: CASSVAGLDSPLHF

v_call: TRBV29-1
cdr3_length: 13
j_call: TRBJ1-3
cdr3_aa: CSVAPNSGNTIYF

v_call: TRBV6-4
cdr3_length: 13
j_call: TRBJ2-5
cdr3_aa: CASSIEAGETQYF

v_call: TRBV9
cdr3_length: 20
j_call: TRBJ2-5
cdr3_aa: CASSPTSQGLAGGPQETQYF

v_call: TRBV29-1
cdr3_length: 14
j_call: TRBJ2-1
cdr3_aa: CSAILSGMGNEQFF

v_call: TRBV10-1
cdr3_length: 15
j_call: TRBJ1-3
cdr3_aa: CASTFTGWSGNTIYF

v_call: TRBV11-3
cdr3_length: 15
j_call: TRBJ2-2
cdr3_aa: CASSFGGGNTGELFF

v_call: TRBV2
cdr3_length: 14
j_call: TRBJ1-4
cdr3_aa: CASSVGDWDEKLFF

v_call: TRBV10-1
cdr3_length: 15
j_call: TRBJ1-2
cdr3_aa: CASRAIRDRGYGYTF

v_call: TRBV4-3
cdr3_length: 17
j_call: TRBJ2-5
cdr3_aa: CASSQLFDSKYQETQYF